This entry describes one T cell receptor (beta chain). Time point given: blood 2 weeks post-SBRT. Treatment denoted: 15 Gy SBRT to primary tumor, nephrectomy 4 weeks later. The patient's renal cell carcinoma had clear cell pathology. Germline V lookup: CDR1 WNHNN, CDR2 SYGVQD (reference sequence). V lost 0 bases and J lost 0, with 6 bases in between. The CDR3 contains 15 residues. Method: immunoSEQ multiplex PCR; TCRdb's copy keeps in-frame clones and lacks some. Of around 120,000 clones listed, 75% to 85% are singletons. The sample comes from a study of radiation and T cells in renal cell carcinoma. V usage is TRBV10-1 and J usage is TRBJ2-1; a possible D gene is TRBD2 (6 bases). The clonotype originates from a woman aged 55-69 years with renal cell carcinoma. Sequenced here: blood, sampled from a patient whose treatment included radiotherapy and nephrectomy. This CDR3 reads CASSESGGSYNEQFF. The CDR3 region has the DNA TGCGCCAGCAGTGAGTCGGGGGGCTCCTACAATGAGCAGTTCTTC.